The present entry profiles one T cell receptor beta chain with its context. The sample originates from a study of blood T cell repertoires in COVID-19. Study-wide context: Italy, Spain and the United States were the sources of the convalescent and acute COVID-19 samples. Sources were T cells, B-cell-depleted T cells, or PBMCs; the material itself was cDNA or gDNA.

The assay was immunoSEQ multiplex PCR, and TCRdb's table has in-frame clones only and misses some. The sample has 140,000 or so clones, more than 75% seen once. The J segment lost 5 bases and the V segment lost 9 bases, leaving 8 bases of the junction unmatched. CDR3 length equals 13 residues. Germline loops: CDR1 MDHEN, CDR2 SYDVKM. The sequenced material came from peripheral blood. The TCR was taken from a man aged 55 to 69 with acute or convalescent COVID-19. V is TRBV28 and J is TRBJ2-7; 9 positions match TRBD1. The CDR3 spells CASFRDRDHEQYF. The DNA for the CDR3 is TGTGCCAGTTTCCGGGACAGGGACCACGAGCAGTACTTC.